This is a list of T cell receptor beta chains from one sample in a study of spatial heterogeneity in lung cancer. TCRdb itself ran the 5' RACE reads through MiXCR, one entry per CDR3 protein. This sample carries roughly 36,000 distinct CDR3 sequences, roughly 5.2% of them seen once, and the ten largest clones take around a tenth. The specimen comprised PBMCs, sampled at surgery. Receptor source: a male donor with early-stage non-small cell lung cancer. Each CDR3 is given with its conserved first and last residue. A D gene is named only where the DNA matches it firmly. The size of a clone is reported for some rows only, either as once, few or many, or as a class for expanded clones.

clone size: -
J gene: TRBJ1-5
CDR3 length: 14
D gene: -
V gene: TRBV18
CDR3 DNA: TGTGCCAGCTCACCAAAGCCCGGGGATCAGCCCCAGCATTTT
CDR3 protein: CASSPKPGDQPQHF

clone size: many
J gene: TRBJ2-7
CDR3 length: 15
D gene: -
V gene: TRBV7-9
CDR3 DNA: TGTGCCAGCAGCTTAGCGCGGGGCTCCCCGGCGGAGCAGTACTTC
CDR3 protein: CASSLARGSPAEQYF

clone size: many
J gene: TRBJ2-7
CDR3 length: 12
D gene: -
V gene: TRBV28
CDR3 DNA: TGTGCCAGCACCCCATCTAACTACGAGCAGTACTTC
CDR3 protein: CASTPSNYEQYF

clone size: few
J gene: TRBJ1-3
CDR3 length: 13
D gene: -
V gene: TRBV20-1
CDR3 DNA: TGCAGTGCTAGAAGACTGGGGGGAAACACCATATATTTT
CDR3 protein: CSARRLGGNTIYF

clone size: many
J gene: TRBJ2-5
CDR3 length: 16
D gene: -
V gene: TRBV6-5
CDR3 DNA: TGTGCCAGCAGTTACGATTACCAACTCCGGGCGGGGACCCAGTACTTC
CDR3 protein: CASSYDYQLRAGTQYF

clone size: many
J gene: TRBJ2-2
CDR3 length: 17
D gene: -
V gene: TRBV4-1
CDR3 DNA: TGCGCCAGCAGCCCAAGGGTCGGGGGGCGGAACACCGGGGAGCTGTTTTTT
CDR3 protein: CASSPRVGGRNTGELFF

clone size: -
J gene: TRBJ1-5
CDR3 length: 14
D gene: -
V gene: TRBV19
CDR3 DNA: TGTGCCAGTAGACGACAGGCTAGCAATCAGCCCCAGCATTTT
CDR3 protein: CASRRQASNQPQHF

clone size: many
J gene: TRBJ2-3
CDR3 length: 14
D gene: TRBD2
V gene: TRBV20-1
CDR3 DNA: TGCAGTGCCATTAGGGCGGTAGCGGGAGATACGCAGTATTTT
CDR3 protein: CSAIRAVAGDTQYF

clone size: -
J gene: TRBJ2-7
CDR3 length: 13
D gene: -
V gene: TRBV18
CDR3 DNA: TGTGCCAGCTCGCTGACGCCTTTCTACGAGCAGTACTTC
CDR3 protein: CASSLTPFYEQYF

clone size: -
J gene: TRBJ1-5
CDR3 length: 13
D gene: -
V gene: TRBV29-1
CDR3 DNA: TGCAGCGTTGCAGGGGCAGGTAATCAGCCCCAGCATTTT
CDR3 protein: CSVAGAGNQPQHF

clone size: few
J gene: TRBJ2-1
CDR3 length: 14
D gene: TRBD1
V gene: TRBV7-9
CDR3 DNA: TGTGCCAGCAGCCACACCTGGACAGGGAATGAGCAGTTCTTC
CDR3 protein: CASSHTWTGNEQFF

clone size: many
J gene: TRBJ1-5
CDR3 length: 15
D gene: -
V gene: TRBV10-3
CDR3 DNA: TGTGCCATCAGTGGGGCGGGACCGATCAATCAGCCCCAGCATTTT
CDR3 protein: CAISGAGPINQPQHF

clone size: -
J gene: TRBJ2-3
CDR3 length: 17
D gene: TRBD2
V gene: TRBV7-2
CDR3 DNA: TGTGCCAGCAGCTTATCCGTCGGACTAGCGGGGTCAGATACGCAGTATTTT
CDR3 protein: CASSLSVGLAGSDTQYF

clone size: many
J gene: TRBJ1-4
CDR3 length: 12
D gene: -
V gene: TRBV6-2/TRBV6-3
CDR3 DNA: TGTGCCAGCGGTCGGGAGTCTGAAAAACTGTTTTTT
CDR3 protein: CASGRESEKLFF

clone size: many
J gene: TRBJ2-3
CDR3 length: 16
D gene: TRBD1
V gene: TRBV7-2
CDR3 DNA: TGTGCCAGCAGCTTAGCGCTAACCAACAGGGGTTGGACGCAGTATTTT
CDR3 protein: CASSLALTNRGWTQYF

clone size: many
J gene: TRBJ1-5
CDR3 length: 14
D gene: -
V gene: TRBV28
CDR3 DNA: TGTGCCAGCAGTTTAGGGGGAAAAAAGCAGCCCCAGCATTTT
CDR3 protein: CASSLGGKKQPQHF

clone size: few
J gene: TRBJ2-2
CDR3 length: 16
D gene: TRBD1
V gene: TRBV19
CDR3 DNA: TGTGCCAGTAGTCTCGGACAGGGGAGGTACACCGGGGAGCTGTTTTTT
CDR3 protein: CASSLGQGRYTGELFF

clone size: few
J gene: TRBJ2-2
CDR3 length: 14
D gene: -
V gene: TRBV29-1
CDR3 DNA: TGCAGCGTTTCCCGGATGACGAACACCGGGGAGCTGTTTTTT
CDR3 protein: CSVSRMTNTGELFF

clone size: few
J gene: TRBJ2-3
CDR3 length: 13
D gene: -
V gene: TRBV5-4
CDR3 DNA: TGTGCCAGCAGCATCTTAGACACAGATACGCAGTATTTT
CDR3 protein: CASSILDTDTQYF

clone size: -
J gene: TRBJ2-3
CDR3 length: 16
D gene: -
V gene: TRBV5-1
CDR3 DNA: TGCGCCAGCAGCTTGGTAGGGGGGTACAGCACAGATACGCAGTATTTT
CDR3 protein: CASSLVGGYSTDTQYF

clone size: few
J gene: TRBJ2-1
CDR3 length: 16
D gene: TRBD2
V gene: TRBV3-1
CDR3 DNA: TGTGCCAGCAGCCCTGCTAGCGGGGGGGCCAACAATGAGCAGTTCTTC
CDR3 protein: CASSPASGGANNEQFF

clone size: -
J gene: TRBJ2-1
CDR3 length: 15
D gene: TRBD2
V gene: TRBV30
CDR3 DNA: TGTGCCTGGACTGGGGGGCTAGCGGGGGCCAATGAGCAGTTCTTC
CDR3 protein: CAWTGGLAGANEQFF

clone size: many
J gene: TRBJ1-1
CDR3 length: 13
D gene: TRBD1
V gene: TRBV5-1
CDR3 DNA: TGCGCCAGCGGGACAGGGGGCGTCACTGAAGCTTTCTTT
CDR3 protein: CASGTGGVTEAFF

clone size: -
J gene: TRBJ2-1
CDR3 length: 13
D gene: -
V gene: TRBV3-1
CDR3 DNA: TGTGCCCGGGGGGCGGGGAATGTCGGTGAGCAGTTCTTC
CDR3 protein: CARGAGNVGEQFF

clone size: few
J gene: TRBJ2-7
CDR3 length: 16
D gene: -
V gene: TRBV23-1
CDR3 DNA: TGCGCCAGCAGTCAATCAAGCGCGGGGGCCTCCTACGAGCAGTACTTC
CDR3 protein: CASSQSSAGASYEQYF

clone size: many
J gene: TRBJ1-2
CDR3 length: 14
D gene: -
V gene: TRBV2
CDR3 DNA: TGTGCCAGCAGTGAAAGGGCACATAACTATGGCTACACCTTC
CDR3 protein: CASSERAHNYGYTF

clone size: -
J gene: TRBJ1-2
CDR3 length: 14
D gene: -
V gene: TRBV4-1
CDR3 DNA: TGCGCCAGCAGCCAGGCACAGGGAACGGTTGGCTACACCTTC
CDR3 protein: CASSQAQGTVGYTF

clone size: many
J gene: TRBJ1-2
CDR3 length: 13
D gene: TRBD1
V gene: TRBV18
CDR3 DNA: TGTGCCAGCTCACAAGACAGGGTTGGTGGCTACACCTTC
CDR3 protein: CASSQDRVGGYTF

clone size: many
J gene: TRBJ2-7
CDR3 length: 13
D gene: -
V gene: TRBV5-1
CDR3 DNA: TGCGCCAGCAGCTTGGAACAGGGCTACGAGCAGTACTTC
CDR3 protein: CASSLEQGYEQYF

clone size: medium-sized
J gene: TRBJ1-4
CDR3 length: 14
D gene: -
V gene: TRBV12-3/TRBV12-4
CDR3 DNA: TGTGCCAGCAGCCCAGGGAGGGCTAATGAAAAACTGTTTTTT
CDR3 protein: CASSPGRANEKLFF

clone size: many
J gene: TRBJ2-2
CDR3 length: 18
D gene: -
V gene: TRBV3-1
CDR3 DNA: TGTGCCAGCAGCCCCCAGGTGTGGCGGGGGCCGAACACCGGGGAGCTGTTTTTT
CDR3 protein: CASSPQVWRGPNTGELFF

clone size: -
J gene: TRBJ1-5
CDR3 length: 16
D gene: -
V gene: TRBV4-1
CDR3 DNA: TGCGCCAGCAGCCAAGACAGGGGCAGGGGCAACCAGCCCCAGCATTTT
CDR3 protein: CASSQDRGRGNQPQHF

clone size: few
J gene: TRBJ2-5
CDR3 length: 15
D gene: TRBD2
V gene: TRBV20-1
CDR3 DNA: TGCAGCGCCCAGACTAGCGGGGTGTTCCAAGAGACCCAGTACTTC
CDR3 protein: CSAQTSGVFQETQYF

clone size: many
J gene: TRBJ1-1
CDR3 length: 15
D gene: -
V gene: TRBV5-4
CDR3 DNA: TGTGCCAGCAGCCTAAGGACGGGGATGAACACTGAAGCTTTCTTT
CDR3 protein: CASSLRTGMNTEAFF

clone size: -
J gene: TRBJ2-1
CDR3 length: 13
D gene: -
V gene: TRBV13
CDR3 DNA: TGTGCCAGCAGCAAACCCGGGGCGCCAGAGCAGTTCTTC
CDR3 protein: CASSKPGAPEQFF

clone size: few
J gene: TRBJ2-3
CDR3 length: 16
D gene: -
V gene: TRBV12-3/TRBV12-4
CDR3 DNA: TGTGCCAGCAGTATGATAGCGGCGCCCCGGTCAGATACGCAGTATTTT
CDR3 protein: CASSMIAAPRSDTQYF

clone size: many
J gene: TRBJ2-2
CDR3 length: 17
D gene: TRBD2
V gene: TRBV15
CDR3 DNA: TGTGCCACCAGCAGAGATACGTGGCGGGGGGGCATCGGGGAGCTGTTTTTT
CDR3 protein: CATSRDTWRGGIGELFF

clone size: -
J gene: TRBJ2-3
CDR3 length: 14
D gene: -
V gene: TRBV4-1
CDR3 DNA: TGCGCCAGCAGCCCGGAGGCCTTCACAGATACGCAGTATTTT
CDR3 protein: CASSPEAFTDTQYF

clone size: few
J gene: TRBJ1-2
CDR3 length: 13
D gene: -
V gene: TRBV6-5
CDR3 DNA: TGTGCCAGCTCGAAAGTGGGAAACTATGGCTACACCTTC
CDR3 protein: CASSKVGNYGYTF

clone size: many
J gene: TRBJ1-1
CDR3 length: 16
D gene: TRBD1
V gene: TRBV5-1
CDR3 DNA: TGCGCCAGCAGCTCTCTAGAGGGACAGATGAACACTGAAGCTTTCTTT
CDR3 protein: CASSSLEGQMNTEAFF

clone size: few
J gene: TRBJ1-5
CDR3 length: 14
D gene: TRBD1
V gene: TRBV11-2
CDR3 DNA: TGTGCCAGCAGCAGGACAGGGGTAAATCAGCCCCAGCATTTT
CDR3 protein: CASSRTGVNQPQHF

clone size: many
J gene: TRBJ2-2
CDR3 length: 13
D gene: TRBD1
V gene: TRBV10-3
CDR3 DNA: TGTGCCATCAGCCAGGGGGACACCGGGGAGCTGTTTTTT
CDR3 protein: CAISQGDTGELFF

clone size: many
J gene: TRBJ2-7
CDR3 length: 14
D gene: -
V gene: TRBV30
CDR3 DNA: TGTGCCTGGAAAATGGGGACACTCACGGGGGAGCAGTACTTC
CDR3 protein: CAWKMGTLTGEQYF